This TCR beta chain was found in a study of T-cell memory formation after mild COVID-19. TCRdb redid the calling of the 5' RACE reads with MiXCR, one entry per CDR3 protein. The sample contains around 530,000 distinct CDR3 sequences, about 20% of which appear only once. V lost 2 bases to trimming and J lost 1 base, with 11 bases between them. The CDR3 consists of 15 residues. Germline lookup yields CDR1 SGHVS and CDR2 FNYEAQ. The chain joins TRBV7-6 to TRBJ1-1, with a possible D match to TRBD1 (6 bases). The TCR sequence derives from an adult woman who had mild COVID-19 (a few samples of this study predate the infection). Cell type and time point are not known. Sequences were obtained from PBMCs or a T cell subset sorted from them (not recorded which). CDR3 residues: CASSLRPGANTEAFF. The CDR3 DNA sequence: TGTGCCAGCAGCTTACGGCCGGGGGCGAACACTGAAGCTTTCTTT.